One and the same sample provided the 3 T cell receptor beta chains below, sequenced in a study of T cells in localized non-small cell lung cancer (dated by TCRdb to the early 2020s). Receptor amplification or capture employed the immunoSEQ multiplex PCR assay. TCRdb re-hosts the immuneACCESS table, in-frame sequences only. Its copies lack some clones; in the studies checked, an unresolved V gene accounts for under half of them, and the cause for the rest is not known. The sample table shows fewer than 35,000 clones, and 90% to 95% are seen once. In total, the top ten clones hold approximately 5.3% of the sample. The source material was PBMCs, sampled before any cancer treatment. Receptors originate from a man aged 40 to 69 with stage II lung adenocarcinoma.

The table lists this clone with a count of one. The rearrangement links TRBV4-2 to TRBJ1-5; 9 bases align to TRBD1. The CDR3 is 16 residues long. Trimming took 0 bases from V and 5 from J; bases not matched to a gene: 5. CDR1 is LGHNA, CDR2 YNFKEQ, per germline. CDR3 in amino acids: CASSQEAGQGHQPQHF. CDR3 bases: TGTGCCAGCAGCCAAGAGGCAGGACAGGGGCATCAGCCCCAGCATTTT.

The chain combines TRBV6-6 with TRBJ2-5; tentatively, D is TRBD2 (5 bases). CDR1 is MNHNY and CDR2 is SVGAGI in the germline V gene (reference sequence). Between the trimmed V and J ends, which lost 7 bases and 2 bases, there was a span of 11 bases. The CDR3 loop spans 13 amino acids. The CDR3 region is CASKPTGQETQYF. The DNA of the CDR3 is TGTGCCAGCAAACCGACGGGGCAAGAGACCCAGTACTTC.

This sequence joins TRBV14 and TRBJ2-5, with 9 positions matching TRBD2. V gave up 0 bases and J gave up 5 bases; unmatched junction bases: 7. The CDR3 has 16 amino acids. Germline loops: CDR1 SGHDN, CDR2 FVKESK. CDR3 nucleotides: TGTGCCAGCAGCCAAGATCGGTTAGCGGGGGTGGAGACCCAGTACTTC. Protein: CASSQDRLAGVETQYF. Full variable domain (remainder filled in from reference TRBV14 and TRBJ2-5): EAGVTQFPSHSVIEKGQTVTLRCDPISGHDNLYWYRRVMGKEIKFLLHFVKESKQDESGMPNNRFLAERTGGTYSTLKVQPAELEDSGVYFCASSQDRLAGVETQYFGPGTRLLVL.